One and the same sample provided the 32 T cell receptor beta chains below, sequenced in a study of CD8 T cells in Susac syndrome. RNA amounts of about 0.5 to 1 ug underwent reverse transcription with random hexamers. MiXCR, applied by TCRdb to the immunoSEQ multiplex PCR reads, yields one record per CDR3 protein. Of roughly 200,000 distinct CDR3 sequences listed, 85% to 95% are singletons. The source material was CD4+ T cells from PBMCs. All receptors come from a human donor in good health.

The chain carries TRBV20-1 and TRBJ2-7, with a possible D match to TRBD1 (5 bases). The CDR3 is made up of 17 amino acids. The V and J ends lost 1 base and 5 bases respectively, with 24 bases between them. The germline gives CDR1 DFQATT, CDR2 SNEGSKA (reference sequence). In DNA, the CDR3 is TGCAGTGCTAGAGGTATAGGTGGCAGGGTAAATCAAGACGAGCAGTACGTC. Protein product: CSARGIGGRVNQDEQYV.

The rearrangement uses TRBV6-6 and TRBJ2-3; the D is unclear. The V end lost 0 bases, the J end lost 6 bases, and 4 bases lay between the germline ends. The germline gives CDR1 MNHNY, CDR2 SVGAGI (reference sequence). This CDR3 is built from 12 residues. The CDR3 loop reads CASSYSGDTQYF. The CDR3 coding sequence is TGTGCCAGCAGTTACTCCGGGGATACGCAGTATTTT.

The gene calls are TRBV25-1 and TRBJ1-2, with 9 nucleotides matching TRBD1. Germline V CDR1 and CDR2: MGHDK, SYGVNS. CDR3 length: 14 residues. Trimming at V came to 4 bases and at J to 7 bases, leaving 7 bases not matched to a gene. CDR3 nucleotide sequence: TGTGCCAGCAGTGTCCCGGGACAGGGAGCTGGCTACACCTTC. It specifies CASSVPGQGAGYTF.

CDR3 sequence (DNA): TGTGCCAGCAGCGCCCAGACTAGCGGGGGGATCACAGATACGCAGTATTTT. This encodes CASSAQTSGGITDTQYF. The V call is TRBV13, the J call TRBJ2-3, with 13 nucleotides matching TRBD2. CDR1 is PRHDT, CDR2 FYEKMQ, per germline (reference sequence). The CDR3 is 17 amino acids. Losses at the gene ends were 5 bases for V and 2 bases for J; bases not matched to a gene: 7. The whole variable domain, remainder taken from reference TRBV13 and TRBJ2-3, is AAGVIQSPRHLIKEKRETATLKCYPIPRHDTVYWYQQGPGQDPQFLISFYEKMQSDKGSIPDRFSAQQFSDYHSELNMSSLELGDSALYFCASSAQTSGGITDTQYFGPGTRLTVL.

This chain uses TRBV11-2 with TRBJ2-3; 10 bases are shared with TRBD1. The CDR3 totals 18 residues. CDR1 and CDR2 (germline): SGHAT, FQNNGV. The V segment lost 0 bases and the J segment 2 bases; nucleotides outside the gene matches: 8. DNA of the CDR3: TGTGCCAGCAGCTTAGACCTGGGGGGGACAGGGGACACAGATACGCAGTATTTT. Protein: CASSLDLGGTGDTDTQYF. The whole variable domain, filled in from reference TRBV11-2 and TRBJ2-3, reads EAGVAQSPRYKIIEKRQSVAFWCNPISGHATLYWYQQILGQGPKLLIQFQNNGVVDDSQLPKDRFSAERLKGVDSTLKIQPAKLEDSAVYLCASSLDLGGTGDTDTQYFGPGTRLTVL.

This chain connects TRBV29-1 to TRBJ2-2, with D tentatively TRBD2 (7 bases). The V end was cut by 0 bases, the J end by 1 base, with 9 bases between. CDR1 and CDR2 (germline): SQVTM, ANQGSEA. The CDR3 loop spans 15 amino acids. CDR3 in DNA: TGCAGCGTTGAAGAGGGAGGGGGGAACACCGGGGAGCTGTTTTTT. Its translation: CSVEEGGGNTGELFF.

V usage is TRBV30 and J usage is TRBJ1-1; D gene unclear. The length of the CDR3 is 11 residues. The germline V and J ends were trimmed by 0 bases and 3 bases, with 2 bases remaining between them. From germline, CDR1 is GTSNPN and CDR2 SVGIG (reference sequence). The CDR3 region has the DNA TGTGCCTGGAGTGTGGACACTGAAGCTTTCTTT. It specifies CAWSVDTEAFF.

The J gene is TRBJ1-2, the V gene TRBV12-5; D unresolved. V gave up 6 bases and J gave up 5 bases, with 22 bases separating them. Germline V CDR1 and CDR2: LGHNT, FRNRAP. The CDR3 extends over 16 amino acids. The CDR3 DNA reads TGTGCTAGTGGCCCCGACGGTAGTTCCTTTGGGTATGGCTACACCTTC. It specifies CASGPDGSSFGYGYTF.

The V call is TRBV27, the J call TRBJ1-5, with a possible D match to TRBD1 (5 bases). Trimming took off 6 bases at V and 4 bases at J, with 13 bases between the two ends. Germline loops: CDR1 MNHEY, CDR2 SMNVEV (reference sequence). The CDR3 runs 14 residues. Here the CDR3 reads CASRGVSGNQPQHF. In DNA form, the CDR3 reads TGTGCCAGCAGGGGGGTCTCGGGAAATCAGCCCCAGCATTTT.

The chain has TRBV12-3 or TRBV12-4 and TRBJ1-5, with D perhaps matching TRBD1 (6 bases). There are 15 residues in the CDR3. V lost 6 bases, J lost 4 bases, and 16 bases lay in between. The CDR3 DNA reads TGTGCCAGCAGGCCCACAGGGACTGGAAATCAGCCCCAGCATTTT. Protein product: CASRPTGTGNQPQHF.

This CDR3 is CASSPGKNQPQHF. The CDR3 bases are TGTGCCAGTAGTCCGGGGAAGAATCAGCCCCAGCATTTT. The rearrangement joins TRBV19 to TRBJ1-5; D uncertain. This CDR3 has 13 amino acids. Trimming stripped 5 bases from V and 4 bases from J, with 9 bases between. CDR1 LNHDA and CDR2 SQIVND come from the germline V gene (reference sequence).

V is TRBV30 and J is TRBJ1-1, with TRBD1 as a possible D gene (6 bases). Germline CDR1 is GTSNPN and CDR2 is SVGIG (reference sequence). This CDR3 region has 12 residues. The V and J ends lost 0 bases and 10 bases respectively, with 12 bases between them. CDR3: CAWSVGGPGAFF. The CDR3 coding sequence is TGTGCCTGGAGTGTCGGGGGGCCGGGAGCTTTCTTT.

The rearrangement links TRBV20-1 to TRBJ2-1; TRBD2 might be the D (5 bases). The germline gives CDR1 DFQATT, CDR2 SNEGSKA (reference sequence). With 1 base removed from V and 0 bases from J, the gap between germline ends came to 13 bases. CDR3 size: 16 residues. The CDR3 sequence: CSARVWRQSSYNEQFF. The CDR3 DNA reads as TGCAGTGCTAGAGTATGGAGGCAAAGCTCCTACAATGAGCAGTTCTTC.

The genes are TRBV29-1 and TRBJ1-5; 7 bases match TRBD1. Germline V gene sequence: CDR1 SQVTM, CDR2 ANQGSEA. This CDR3 contains 13 residues. J was trimmed by 2 bases and V by 6 bases; bases with no gene match: 4. The CDR3 loop reads CSVRDSGNQPQHF. Here the CDR3 DNA reads TGCAGCGTCCGGGACAGTGGCAATCAGCCCCAGCATTTT.

The chain uses TRBV18 and TRBJ2-1; 7 bases fit TRBD2. The J segment lost 5 bases and the V segment lost 2 bases, leaving 9 bases of the junction unmatched. Germline-derived CDR1 and CDR2 are KGHSH and LQKENI. The CDR3 covers 16 residues. The CDR3: CASSPGLAGVDNEQFF. In DNA, the CDR3 is TGTGCCAGCTCACCAGGCCTGGCGGGAGTCGACAATGAGCAGTTCTTC.

The chain couples TRBV6-5 to TRBJ2-3; D gene uncertain. Germline V gives CDR1 MNHEY, CDR2 SVGAGI. The CDR3 totals 15 residues. Trimming took 4 bases from V and 0 from J, leaving 11 bases between them. As DNA, the CDR3 is TGTGCCAGCAGTTTAGGCAGTTCCAGCACAGATACGCAGTATTTT. Translating gives CASSLGSSSTDTQYF.

V gene TRBV5-1 combines with J gene TRBJ1-4; D is unresolved. CDR1 SGHRS and CDR2 YFSETQ come from the germline V gene. V lost 4 bases and J lost 3, with 10 bases in between. This CDR3 has 14 amino acids. This chain's CDR3 is CASSPWEPNEKLFF. Written as DNA, the CDR3 is TGCGCCAGCAGCCCATGGGAGCCTAATGAAAAACTGTTTTTT.

J is TRBJ2-7 and V is TRBV20-1, with 11 bases that match TRBD2. The CDR3 loop spans 12 amino acids. Looked up from germline, CDR1 is DFQATT and CDR2 is SNEGSKA (reference sequence). Trimming took 6 bases from V and 3 from J; bases not matched to a gene: 1. CDR3 bases: TGCAGTGCCGGGACTAGCGGCTACGAGCAGTACGTC. It translates to CSAGTSGYEQYV.

The chain uses TRBV9 and TRBJ2-5, with D uncertain. Looked up from germline, CDR1 is SGDLS and CDR2 is YYNGEE. The CDR3 is made up of 13 amino acids. V lost 4 bases to trimming and J lost 4 bases, with 11 bases between them. This chain's CDR3 is CASSTRPPETQYF. The DNA of the CDR3 is TGTGCCAGCAGCACCCGCCCCCCAGAGACCCAGTACTTC. The whole variable domain, remainder taken from reference TRBV9 and TRBJ2-5, is DSGVTQTPKHLITATGQRVTLRCSPRSGDLSVYWYQQSLDQGLQFLIQYYNGEERAKGNILERFSAQQFPDLHSELNLSSLELGDSALYFCASSTRPPETQYFGPGTRLLVL.

This chain links TRBV5-1 with TRBJ2-5; D may be TRBD1 (6 bases). V was shortened by 0 bases and J by 5 bases, with 17 bases between the two germline ends. The CDR3 runs to 16 residues. Germline CDR1 reads SGHRS; CDR2 reads YFSETQ. The CDR3 sequence: CASSLEGQGLAETQYF. In DNA form, the CDR3 reads TGCGCCAGCAGCTTGGAAGGTCAGGGGCTCGCGGAGACCCAGTACTTC. The variable domain in full, with the rest retrieved from reference TRBV5-1 and TRBJ2-5, is KAGVTQTPRYLIKTRGQQVTLSCSPISGHRSVSWYQQTPGQGLQFLFEYFSETQRNKGNFPGRFSGRQFSNSRSEMNVSTLELGDSALYLCASSLEGQGLAETQYFGPGTRLLVL.

This clonotype was seen a single time. The chain combines TRBV6-1 with TRBJ1-4; D is unclear. V lost 2 bases and J 0 bases, leaving 10 bases between the germline ends. The CDR3 consists of 16 residues. Per the germline V gene, CDR1 is MNHNS and CDR2 is SASEGT. Here the CDR3 DNA reads TGTGCCAGCAGTGAATCGGCAGTATCAACTAATGAAAAACTGTTTTTT. Amino acid sequence: CASSESAVSTNEKLFF.

The table lists this clonotype with a few counts. The rearrangement links TRBV30 to TRBJ1-5; D is possibly TRBD1 (5 bases). This CDR3 is 14 amino acids long. In germline, CDR1 is GTSNPN, CDR2 SVGIG (reference sequence). The germline V and J ends were trimmed by 3 bases and 1 base, with 10 bases remaining between them. The chain's CDR3 is CAWRGPGSNQPQHF. DNA for the CDR3: TGTGCCTGGAGGGGGCCCGGGAGCAATCAGCCCCAGCATTTT.

The chain is built from TRBV3-1 and TRBJ1-2, with 7 bases lining up with TRBD1. J lost 6 bases, V lost 4 bases, and 11 bases had no gene match. This CDR3 has 15 amino acids. The germline CDR1 and CDR2 sequences are LGHDT and YNNKEL (reference sequence). The CDR3 coding sequence is TGTGCCAGCAGCCTAGGACAGGTGGTGGGCGATGGCTACACCTTC. It is translated as CASSLGQVVGDGYTF.

The J gene is TRBJ1-2, the V gene TRBV7-9; perhaps TRBD1 as D (5 bases). CDR1 is SEHNR and CDR2 is FQNEAQ in the germline V gene (reference sequence). Between the trimmed V and J ends, which lost 4 bases and 8 bases, there was a span of 20 bases. CDR3 length: 15 residues. The CDR3 region has the DNA TGTGCCAGCAGCTCCGGGGCACACAGCCGAGGAGGCTACACCTTC. It is translated as CASSSGAHSRGGYTF.

The rearrangement joins TRBV6-2 or TRBV6-3 to TRBJ2-3, with unresolved D. CDR3 length: 13 amino acids. CDR1 and CDR2 (germline): MNHEY, SVGEGT. V was pared by 6 bases and J by 5 bases, with 12 bases between. The CDR3 loop reads CASSVRRGDTQYF. CDR3 bases: TGTGCCAGCAGCGTCCGTCGAGGAGATACGCAGTATTTT.

This clonotype was counted between two and nine times. The chain carries TRBV29-1 and TRBJ1-2; D not resolved. The CDR3 has 10 amino acids. Between the trimmed V and J ends, which lost 3 bases and 6 bases, there was a span of 5 bases. The germline V gene encodes CDR1 SQVTM and CDR2 ANQGSEA. The CDR3 reads CSVEEDGYTF. The CDR3 bases are TGCAGCGTTGAGGAAGATGGCTACACCTTC.

The CDR3 region has the DNA TGTGCCAGCAGTGAAGCGCAGGGGGCAAGGGATACGCAGTATTTT. This gives the protein CASSEAQGARDTQYF. The J gene is TRBJ2-3, the V gene TRBV2, with 8 bases identical to TRBD1. Germline trimming cut 0 bases from V and 6 bases from J; bases unmatched to any gene: 5. CDR3 length equals 15 residues. Germline V gene lookup returns CDR1 SNHLY and CDR2 FYNNEI.

J is TRBJ1-2 and V is TRBV28; perhaps TRBD1 as D (5 bases). The CDR3 sequence is 14 residues long. V lost 5 bases and J 8 bases, leaving 18 bases between the germline ends. Germline-derived CDR1 and CDR2 are MDHEN and SYDVKM. The CDR3 nucleotides read TGTGCCAGCAGTACGACAACGAGGGGAGGCGGCTACACCTTC. Translated, it gives CASSTTTRGGGYTF.

This rearrangement joins TRBV20-1 to TRBJ2-7; no firm D call. CDR3 length: 14 residues. The V gene lost 5 bases and the J gene lost 0 bases, with 14 bases spanning the gap. CDR1 and CDR2 (germline): DFQATT, SNEGSKA (reference sequence). The CDR3 sequence is CSAPPARSSYEQYF. The CDR3 DNA reads as TGCAGTGCTCCGCCGGCTCGGAGCTCCTACGAGCAGTACTTC.

The chain carries TRBV20-1 and TRBJ2-1, with no clear D. Germline CDR1 is DFQATT and CDR2 is SNEGSKA (reference sequence). Trimming cost V 3 bases and J 4 bases, with 13 bases left between them. The CDR3 totals 14 residues. This CDR3 is CSASNSGLYNEQFF. The CDR3 region has the DNA TGCAGTGCTAGTAATAGTGGCCTTTACAATGAGCAGTTCTTC.

The CDR3 protein is CASSSFPSGTSGGDNQQFF. The CDR3 DNA is TGTGCCAGCAGTTCATTCCCTTCCGGGACTAGCGGGGGGGATAATCAGCAGTTCTTC. This chain links TRBV12-3 or TRBV12-4 with TRBJ2-1, with 16 nucleotides matching TRBD2. Trimming at V came to 4 bases and at J to 11 bases, leaving 17 bases not matched to a gene. The length of the CDR3 is 19 residues.

The chain couples TRBV4-1 to TRBJ2-5, with 7 bases aligning to TRBD2. With V trimmed by 1 base and J by 1 base, 6 bases remained unmatched. CDR3 size: 16 residues. Germline lookup yields CDR1 MGHRA and CDR2 YSYEKL. The CDR3 sequence is CASSQGASGPQETQYF. In DNA, the CDR3 is TGCGCCAGCAGCCAAGGGGCTAGCGGACCCCAAGAGACCCAGTACTTC.